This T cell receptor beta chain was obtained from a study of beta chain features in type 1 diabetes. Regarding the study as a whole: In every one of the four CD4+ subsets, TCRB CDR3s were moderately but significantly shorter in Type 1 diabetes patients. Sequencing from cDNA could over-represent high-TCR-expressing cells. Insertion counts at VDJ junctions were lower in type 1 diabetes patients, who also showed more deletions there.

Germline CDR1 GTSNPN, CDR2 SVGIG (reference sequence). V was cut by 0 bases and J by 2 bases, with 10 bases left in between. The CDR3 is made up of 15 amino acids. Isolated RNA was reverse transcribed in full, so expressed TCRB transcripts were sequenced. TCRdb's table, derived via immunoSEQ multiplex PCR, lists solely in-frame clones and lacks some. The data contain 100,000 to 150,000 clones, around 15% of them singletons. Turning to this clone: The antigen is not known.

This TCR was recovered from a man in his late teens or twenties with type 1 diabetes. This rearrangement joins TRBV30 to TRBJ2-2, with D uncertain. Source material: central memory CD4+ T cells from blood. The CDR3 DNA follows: TGTGCCTGGAGTGTGAGACCCTCAAACACCGGGGAGCTGTTTTTT. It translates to CAWSVRPSNTGELFF. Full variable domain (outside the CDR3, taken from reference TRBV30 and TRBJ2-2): SQTIHQWPATLVQPVGSPLSLECTVEGTSNPNLYWYRQAAGRGLQLLFYSVGIGQISSEVPQNLSASRPQDRQFILSSKKLLLSDSGFYLCAWSVRPSNTGELFFGEGSRLTVL.